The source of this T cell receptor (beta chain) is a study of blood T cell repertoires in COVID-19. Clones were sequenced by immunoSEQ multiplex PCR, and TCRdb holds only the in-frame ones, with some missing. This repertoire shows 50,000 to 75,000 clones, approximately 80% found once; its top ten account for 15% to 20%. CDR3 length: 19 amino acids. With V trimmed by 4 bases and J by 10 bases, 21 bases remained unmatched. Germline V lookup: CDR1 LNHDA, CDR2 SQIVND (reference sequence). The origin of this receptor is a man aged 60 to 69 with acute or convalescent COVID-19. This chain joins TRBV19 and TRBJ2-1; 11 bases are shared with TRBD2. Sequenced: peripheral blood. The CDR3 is CASSTLTSGTPPLLYEQFF. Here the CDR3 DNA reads TGTGCCAGTAGTACCCTGACTAGCGGGACCCCTCCCCTATTATACGAGCAGTTCTTC.